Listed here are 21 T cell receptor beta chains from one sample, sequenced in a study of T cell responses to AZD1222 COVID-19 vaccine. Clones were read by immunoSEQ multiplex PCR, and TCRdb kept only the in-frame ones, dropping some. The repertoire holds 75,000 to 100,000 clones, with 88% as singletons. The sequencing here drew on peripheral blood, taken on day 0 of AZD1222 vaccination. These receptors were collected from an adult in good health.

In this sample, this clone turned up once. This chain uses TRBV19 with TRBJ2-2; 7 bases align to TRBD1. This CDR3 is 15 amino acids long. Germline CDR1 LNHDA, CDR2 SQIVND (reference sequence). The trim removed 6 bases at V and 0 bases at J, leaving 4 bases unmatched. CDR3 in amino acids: CASRTGTANTGELFF. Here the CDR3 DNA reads TGTGCCAGTAGGACCGGGACAGCGAACACCGGGGAGCTGTTTTTT.

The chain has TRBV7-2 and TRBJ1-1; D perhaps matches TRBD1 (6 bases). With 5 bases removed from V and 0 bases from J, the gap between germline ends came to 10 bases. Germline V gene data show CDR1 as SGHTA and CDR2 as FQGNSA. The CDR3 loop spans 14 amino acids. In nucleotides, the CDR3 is TGTGCCAGCAGCGAGGGACAAGTGAACACTGAAGCTTTCTTT. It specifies CASSEGQVNTEAFF.

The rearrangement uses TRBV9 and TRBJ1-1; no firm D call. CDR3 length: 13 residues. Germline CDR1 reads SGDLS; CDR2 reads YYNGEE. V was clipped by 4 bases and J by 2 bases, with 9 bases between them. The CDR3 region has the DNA TGTGCCAGCAGCCTAGAGCTAAACACTGAAGCTTTCTTT. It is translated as CASSLELNTEAFF. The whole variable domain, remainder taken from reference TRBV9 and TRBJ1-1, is DSGVTQTPKHLITATGQRVTLRCSPRSGDLSVYWYQQSLDQGLQFLIQYYNGEERAKGNILERFSAQQFPDLHSELNLSSLELGDSALYFCASSLELNTEAFFGQGTRLTVV.

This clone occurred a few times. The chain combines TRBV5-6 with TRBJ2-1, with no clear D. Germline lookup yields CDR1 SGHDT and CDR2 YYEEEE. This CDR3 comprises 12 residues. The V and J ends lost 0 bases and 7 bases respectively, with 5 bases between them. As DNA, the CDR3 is TGTGCCAGCAGCTTGGGGCAGAATGAGCAGTTCTTC. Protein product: CASSLGQNEQFF.

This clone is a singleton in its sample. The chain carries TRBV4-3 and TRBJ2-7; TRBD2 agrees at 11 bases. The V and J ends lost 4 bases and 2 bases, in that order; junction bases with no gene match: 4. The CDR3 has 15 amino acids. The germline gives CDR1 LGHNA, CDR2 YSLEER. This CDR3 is CASSRSSGRAYEQYF. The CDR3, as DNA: TGCGCCAGCAGCCGGAGTAGCGGGAGGGCCTACGAGCAGTACTTC.

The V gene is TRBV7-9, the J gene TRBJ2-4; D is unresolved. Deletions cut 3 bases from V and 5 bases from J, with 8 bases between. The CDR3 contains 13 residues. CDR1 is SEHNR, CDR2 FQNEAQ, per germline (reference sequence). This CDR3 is CASSLTSQNIQYF. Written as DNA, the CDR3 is TGTGCCAGCAGCTTGACATCCCAAAACATTCAGTACTTC.

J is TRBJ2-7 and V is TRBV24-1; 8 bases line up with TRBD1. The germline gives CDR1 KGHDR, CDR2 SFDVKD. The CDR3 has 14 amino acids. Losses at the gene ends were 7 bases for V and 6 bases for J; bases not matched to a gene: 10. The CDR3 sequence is CATSPGDRTIEQYF. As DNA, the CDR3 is TGTGCCACCAGCCCGGGGGACAGGACGATCGAGCAGTACTTC.

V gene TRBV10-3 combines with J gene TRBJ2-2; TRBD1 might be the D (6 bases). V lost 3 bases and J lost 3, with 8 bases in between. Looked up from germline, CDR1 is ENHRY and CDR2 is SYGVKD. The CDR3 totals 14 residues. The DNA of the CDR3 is TGTGCCATCAGTGACAGGGGTCACACCGGGGAGCTGTTTTTT. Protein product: CAISDRGHTGELFF.

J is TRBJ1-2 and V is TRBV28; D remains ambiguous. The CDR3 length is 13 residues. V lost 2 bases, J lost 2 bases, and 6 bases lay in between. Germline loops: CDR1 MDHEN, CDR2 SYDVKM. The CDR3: CASSLTVNYGYTF. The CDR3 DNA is TGTGCCAGCAGTTTAACAGTGAACTATGGCTACACCTTC.

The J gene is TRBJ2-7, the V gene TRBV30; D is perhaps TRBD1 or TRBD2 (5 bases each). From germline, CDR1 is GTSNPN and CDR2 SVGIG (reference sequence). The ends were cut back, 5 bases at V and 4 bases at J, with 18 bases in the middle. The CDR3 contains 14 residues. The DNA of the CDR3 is TGTGCCTGGGGGTTTTGGGACCGAAAATACGAGCAGTACTTC. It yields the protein CAWGFWDRKYEQYF.

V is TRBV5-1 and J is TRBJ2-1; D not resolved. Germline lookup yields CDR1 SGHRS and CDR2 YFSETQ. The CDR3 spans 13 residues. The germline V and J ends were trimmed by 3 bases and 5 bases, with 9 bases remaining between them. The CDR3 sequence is CASSSPEHNEQFF. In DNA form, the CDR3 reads TGCGCCAGCAGCTCCCCAGAGCACAATGAGCAGTTCTTC.

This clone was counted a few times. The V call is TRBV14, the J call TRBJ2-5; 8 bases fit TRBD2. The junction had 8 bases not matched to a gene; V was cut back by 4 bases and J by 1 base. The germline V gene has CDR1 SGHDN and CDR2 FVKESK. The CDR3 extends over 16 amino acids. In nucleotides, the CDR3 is TGTGCCAGCAGCCCGTGGGGTAGCGGGACCCAAGAGACCCAGTACTTC. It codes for CASSPWGSGTQETQYF.

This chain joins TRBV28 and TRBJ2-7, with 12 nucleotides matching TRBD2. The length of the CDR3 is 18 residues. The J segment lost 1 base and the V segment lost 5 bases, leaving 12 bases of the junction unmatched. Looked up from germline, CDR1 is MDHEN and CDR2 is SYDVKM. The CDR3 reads CASSPTSGRTRLSYEQYF. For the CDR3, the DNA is TGTGCCAGCAGTCCTACTAGCGGGAGGACCCGTTTGTCCTACGAGCAGTACTTC.

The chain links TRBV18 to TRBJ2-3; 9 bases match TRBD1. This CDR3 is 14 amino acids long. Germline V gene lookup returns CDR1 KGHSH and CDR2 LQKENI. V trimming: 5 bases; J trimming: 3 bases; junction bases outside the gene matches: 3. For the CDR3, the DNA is TGTGCCAGCTCAGGACAGGGGCAGACAGATACGCAGTATTTT. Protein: CASSGQGQTDTQYF.

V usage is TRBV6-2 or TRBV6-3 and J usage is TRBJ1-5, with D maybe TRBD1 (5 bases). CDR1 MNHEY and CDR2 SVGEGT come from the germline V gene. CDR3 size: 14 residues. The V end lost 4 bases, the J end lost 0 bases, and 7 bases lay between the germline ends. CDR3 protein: CASSSTDSNQPQHF. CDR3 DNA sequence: TGTGCCAGCAGTTCGACAGATAGCAATCAGCCCCAGCATTTT.

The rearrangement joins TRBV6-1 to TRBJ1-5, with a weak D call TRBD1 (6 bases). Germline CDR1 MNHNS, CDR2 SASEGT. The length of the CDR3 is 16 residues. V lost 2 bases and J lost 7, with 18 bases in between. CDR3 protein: CASSELYRQVEQPQHF. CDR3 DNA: TGTGCCAGCAGTGAATTGTATCGACAGGTGGAGCAGCCCCAGCATTTT.

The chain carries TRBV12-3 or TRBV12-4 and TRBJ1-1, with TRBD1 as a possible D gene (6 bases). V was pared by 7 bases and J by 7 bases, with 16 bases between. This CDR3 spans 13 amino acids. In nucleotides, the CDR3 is TGTGCCAGCACAAACAGGGTGAACGGTGAAGCTTTCTTT. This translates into CASTNRVNGEAFF.

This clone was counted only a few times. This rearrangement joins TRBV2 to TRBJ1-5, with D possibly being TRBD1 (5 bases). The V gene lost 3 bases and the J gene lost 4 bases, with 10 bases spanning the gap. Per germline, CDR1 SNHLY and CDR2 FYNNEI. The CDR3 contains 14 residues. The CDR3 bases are TGTGCCAGCAGTGAGGTGGGGCAGAATCAGCCCCAGCATTTT. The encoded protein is CASSEVGQNQPQHF.

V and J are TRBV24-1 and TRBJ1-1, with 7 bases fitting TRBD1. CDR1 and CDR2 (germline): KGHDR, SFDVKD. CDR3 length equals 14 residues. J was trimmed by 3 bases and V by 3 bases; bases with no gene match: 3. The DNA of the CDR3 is TGTGCCACCAGTGATCGGGACAGCCACACTGAAGCTTTCTTT. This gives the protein CATSDRDSHTEAFF.

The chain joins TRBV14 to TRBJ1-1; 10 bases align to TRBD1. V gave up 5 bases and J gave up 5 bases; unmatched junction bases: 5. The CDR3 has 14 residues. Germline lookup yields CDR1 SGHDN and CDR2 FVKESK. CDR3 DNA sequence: TGTGCCAGCAGCAGAAGGACAGGGGGGACTGAAGCTTTCTTT. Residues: CASSRRTGGTEAFF.

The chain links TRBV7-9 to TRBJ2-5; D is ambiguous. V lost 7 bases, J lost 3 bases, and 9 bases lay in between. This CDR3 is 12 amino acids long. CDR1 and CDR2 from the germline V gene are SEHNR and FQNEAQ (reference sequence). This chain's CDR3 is CASTRTEETQYF. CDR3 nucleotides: TGTGCCAGCACCCGGACGGAAGAGACCCAGTACTTC.